This is a list of T cell receptor beta chains from one sample in a study of T cell changes during pregnancy in multiple sclerosis. This table comes from immunoSEQ multiplex PCR, and its TCRdb copy is limited to in-frame clones, with some not included. Among about 60,000 clones listed, almost 97% were seen once. Sequenced here: CD8+ T cells from peripheral blood mononuclear cells, sampled after pregnancy. Receptors were obtained from a female donor with multiple sclerosis, enrolled in a pregnancy study. Each CDR3 is given with its conserved first and last residue. A D gene is named only where the DNA matches it firmly. For some rows the clone size is stated as once, few or many, or as a class when expanded; others skip it.

cdr3_length,d_call,clone_size,v_call,j_call,cdr3_nt,cdr3_aa
14,TRBD1,-,TRBV25-1,TRBJ1-1,TGTGCCAGCAGTTCATATCAGGGGGCGGCTGAAGCTTTCTTT,CASSSYQGAAEAFF
16,-,-,TRBV28,TRBJ2-1,TGTGCCAGCAGGGCCGACCCCTTGGGGGCTGTGGATGAGCAGTTCTTC,CASRADPLGAVDEQFF
15,TRBD1,-,TRBV15,TRBJ2-7,TGTGCCACCAGCAGAACCGACAGGGGGTTTTACGAGCAGTACTTC,CATSRTDRGFYEQYF
17,TRBD1,-,TRBV4-1,TRBJ1-2,TGCGCCAGCAGCCAAGATCTTACGGGACAGACTAACTATGGCTACACCTTC,CASSQDLTGQTNYGYTF
15,TRBD1,-,TRBV5-1,TRBJ1-2,TGCGCCAGCAGCTTGGGACAGGGGGCTAACTATGGCTACACCTTC,CASSLGQGANYGYTF
14,-,-,TRBV6-1,TRBJ2-5,TGTGCCAGCAGTGAAAGGGGGGGTACGAAGACCCAGTACTTC,CASSERGGTKTQYF
14,-,-,TRBV4-2,TRBJ2-1,TGTGCCAGCAGCCAAGTTGGAGTCGGGGGTGAGCAGTTCTTC,CASSQVGVGGEQFF
13,-,-,TRBV19,TRBJ2-1,TGTGCCAGTAGTATTAGTCAAGACAATGAGCAGTTCTTC,CASSISQDNEQFF
16,TRBD1,-,TRBV19,TRBJ1-1,TGTGCCAGTAGACCCTGGGGGGACAGGGGTCCCACTGAAGCTTTCTTT,CASRPWGDRGPTEAFF
13,-,once,TRBV28,TRBJ2-2,TGTGCCAGCAGTTACTCAGGGGCCGGGGAGCTGTTTTTT,CASSYSGAGELFF
16,TRBD2,-,TRBV29-1,TRBJ2-1,TGCAGCGTTGAAAGGGCTAGCGGGGGTAGTCACAATGAGCAGTTCTTC,CSVERASGGSHNEQFF
13,-,-,TRBV29-1,TRBJ2-2,TGCAGCGTTGGTCGTCTGAACACCGGGGAGCTGTTTTTT,CSVGRLNTGELFF
15,TRBD1,-,TRBV12-5,TRBJ2-1,TGTGCTAGTGGTTTGGGACAGGGAGTAGACAATGAGCAGTTCTTC,CASGLGQGVDNEQFF
18,TRBD2,-,TRBV5-6,TRBJ2-1,TGTGCCAGCAGCTCGGGGGGCTTGAGAAGCGGGAGGGAAAATGAGCAGTTCTTC,CASSSGGLRSGRENEQFF
16,TRBD2,-,TRBV29-1,TRBJ2-3,TGCAGCGTTGAAGACCTAGCGGTAGATTTCTCAGATACGCAGTATTTT,CSVEDLAVDFSDTQYF
17,TRBD1,-,TRBV19,TRBJ1-2,TGTGCCGGGACAGGGAGACGCTGGGTTAAAGCTAACTATGGCTACACCTTC,CAGTGRRWVKANYGYTF
16,-,-,TRBV28,TRBJ2-5,TGTGCCAGCTCAACAATATTACTCACAGACAAAGAGACCCAGTACTTC,CASSTILLTDKETQYF